The 32 T cell receptor beta chains below come from one sample, sequenced in a study of patients and donors after allogeneic stem cell transplantation. Via MiXCR, TCRdb re-called the RT-PCR reads, giving one row per CDR3 protein. The sample has about a million distinct CDR3 sequences; more than 15% are singletons. Specimen: blood, either unsorted or a sorted T cell fraction (not recorded which). These receptor sequences come from a human donor who was either an allogeneic HSCT recipient or a stem cell or donor lymphocyte infusion donor (not recorded which). It is not recorded whose cells these are; they may come from a transplant donor.

In its sample, this clonotype was seen once. The V and J genes are TRBV7-2 and TRBJ1-2, with D uncertain. V was trimmed by 3 bases and J by 3 bases, leaving 8 bases between them. Germline CDR1 is SGHTA and CDR2 is FQGNSA. This CDR3 has 13 amino acids. CDR3 region: CASSFLTDYGYTF. The CDR3 region has the DNA TGTGCCAGCAGCTTCCTCACGGACTATGGCTACACCTTC.

At least ten counts were recorded for this clonotype. The chain combines TRBV29-1 with TRBJ1-6; 7 bases align to TRBD1. The V and J ends lost 4 bases and 7 bases, in that order; junction bases with no gene match: 4. Germline values: CDR1 SQVTM, CDR2 ANQGSEA. CDR3 length: 13 residues. This chain's CDR3 is CSVGGTANSPLHF. Here the CDR3 DNA reads TGCAGCGTTGGCGGGACAGCCAATTCACCCCTCCACTTT. The variable domain in full, completed from reference TRBV29-1 and TRBJ1-6, reads SAVISQKPSRDICQRGTSLTIQCQVDSQVTMMFWYRQQPGQSLTLIATANQGSEATYESGFVIDKFPISRPNLTFSTLTVSNMSPEDSSIYLCSVGGTANSPLHFGNGTRLTVT.

The rearrangement joins TRBV29-1 to TRBJ2-7; TRBD1 matches 10 bases. The V gene end was trimmed by 6 bases and the J gene end by 5 bases; junction bases not matched to a gene: 10. The germline gives CDR1 SQVTM, CDR2 ANQGSEA. The length of the CDR3 is 14 residues. CDR3 sequence (DNA): TGCAGCGTCGCTCCCGGGACAGGGGCTAACGAGCAGTACTTC. Protein sequence: CSVAPGTGANEQYF.

This clonotype occurred a few times. The chain has TRBV27 and TRBJ2-3, with a possible D match to TRBD1 (5 bases). There are 13 residues in the CDR3. The V end was cut by 8 bases, the J end by 4 bases, with 13 bases between. CDR1 MNHEY and CDR2 SMNVEV come from the germline V gene (reference sequence). The CDR3, as DNA: TGTGCCAGCCGGGCCAGGGTAGCAGATACGCAGTATTTT. Its protein is CASRARVADTQYF.

This sequence joins TRBV3-1 and TRBJ1-2, with a weak D call TRBD1 (5 bases). The CDR3 has 12 amino acids. The germline V and J ends were trimmed by 3 bases and 4 bases, with 6 bases remaining between them. Looked up from germline, CDR1 is LGHDT and CDR2 is YNNKEL (reference sequence). The CDR3: CASSHRAYGYTF. The CDR3 DNA sequence: TGTGCCAGCAGCCACAGGGCCTATGGCTACACCTTC. The entire variable domain, with the rest obtained from reference TRBV3-1 and TRBJ1-2, is as follows: DTAVSQTPKYLVTQMGNDKSIKCEQNLGHDTMYWYKQDSKKFLKIMFSYNNKELIINETVPNRFSPKSPDKAHLNLHINSLELGDSAVYFCASSHRAYGYTFGSGTRLTVV.

This chain joins TRBV21-1 and TRBJ2-5; the table assigns TRBD2, which was not confirmed against the DNA. TRBV21-1 is noted as a pseudogene. This CDR3 has 16 residues. CDR3 in DNA: TGTGCCAGCAGCCCCCAGACTAGCGGTCGGGAAGAGACCCAGTACTTC. Protein sequence: CASSPQTSGREETQYF.

This clonotype occurred a few times. The chain has TRBV7-6 and TRBJ2-1, with D possibly matching TRBD1 (5 bases). Germline lookup yields CDR1 SGHVS and CDR2 FNYEAQ. CDR3 length equals 16 residues. Deletions cut 6 bases from V and 0 bases from J, with 15 bases between. For the CDR3, the DNA is TGTGCCAGCAGTATTACAGGATCCTCCTCCTACAATGAGCAGTTCTTC. Its translation is CASSITGSSSYNEQFF.

This clonotype was picked up a small number of times. The chain combines TRBV5-1 with TRBJ2-2; TRBD1 matches at 7 bases. The CDR3 spans 15 residues. The germline CDR1 and CDR2 sequences are SGHRS and YFSETQ. J gave up 0 bases and V 4 bases, and 3 bases lay outside the gene matches. The CDR3 reads CASSVGQPNTGELFF. The CDR3 nucleotides read TGCGCCAGCAGCGTGGGACAGCCGAACACCGGGGAGCTGTTTTTT.

The table lists this clonotype with many counts. The chain has TRBV29-1 and TRBJ2-1; possibly TRBD2 for D (6 bases). Germline V gene sequence: CDR1 SQVTM, CDR2 ANQGSEA. V lost 6 bases, J lost 8 bases, and 11 bases lay in between. This CDR3 region has 11 residues. In DNA form, the CDR3 reads TGCAGCGTGACTAGTGGTCATGAGCAGTTCTTC. This codes for CSVTSGHEQFF.

The chain employs TRBV6-5 and TRBJ2-7; D may be TRBD1 (5 bases). This CDR3 is built from 14 residues. Deletions cut 1 base from V and 2 bases from J, with 9 bases between. Looked up from germline, CDR1 is MNHEY and CDR2 is SVGAGI. Written as DNA, the CDR3 is TGTGCCAGCAGTTACTACGAAGGGGCCTACGAGCAGTACTTC. This codes for CASSYYEGAYEQYF.

The chain couples TRBV20-1 to TRBJ2-3; perhaps TRBD2 as D (6 bases). The germline V and J ends were trimmed by 7 bases and 2 bases, with 13 bases remaining between them. The CDR3 extends over 13 amino acids. The germline CDR1 and CDR2 sequences are DFQATT and SNEGSKA (reference sequence). The CDR3 sequence is CSGGGGTTDTQYF. DNA of the CDR3: TGCAGTGGCGGTGGGGGGACCACAGATACGCAGTATTTT.

This chain links TRBV7-3 with TRBJ2-2; D may be TRBD2 (5 bases). Germline assignment: CDR1 SGHTA and CDR2 FQGTGA. The length of the CDR3 is 15 residues. V shed 2 bases and J shed 0 bases, with 7 bases lying between them. The CDR3 loop reads CASSLYGTNTGELFF. The CDR3 region has the DNA TGTGCCAGCAGCTTATACGGGACGAACACCGGGGAGCTGTTTTTT. Using reference TRBV7-3 and TRBJ2-2 for the parts outside the CDR3, the full variable domain is GAGVSQTPSNKVTEKGKYVELRCDPISGHTALYWYRQSLGQGPEFLIYFQGTGAADDSGLPNDRFFAVRPEGSVSTLKIQRTERGDSAVYLCASSLYGTNTGELFFGEGSRLTVL.

This clonotype was found a few times. The V and J genes are TRBV5-1 and TRBJ1-1; 7 nucleotides match TRBD1. There are 16 residues in the CDR3. Germline CDR1 is SGHRS and CDR2 is YFSETQ. With 0 bases clipped from V and 7 bases from J, the junction kept 12 bases outside the gene matches. CDR3: CASSLVFGRGQGEAFF. The CDR3 DNA reads TGCGCCAGCAGCTTGGTGTTCGGGAGGGGGCAAGGTGAAGCTTTCTTT.

The gene calls are TRBV12-3 or TRBV12-4 and TRBJ2-2; no reliable D call. This CDR3 has 15 amino acids. V lost 5 bases and J lost 4, with 14 bases in between. The CDR3 is CASSKDQTSTGELFF. CDR3 nucleotides: TGTGCCAGCAGTAAGGACCAAACGTCCACCGGGGAGCTGTTTTTT.

This rearrangement joins TRBV30 to TRBJ2-7; no clear D gene. The CDR3 is made up of 14 amino acids. Looked up from germline, CDR1 is GTSNPN and CDR2 is SVGIG (reference sequence). The V and J ends lost 4 bases and 0 bases respectively, with 13 bases between them. This CDR3 is CAWINPRSSYEQYF. The CDR3 nucleotides are TGTGCCTGGATTAATCCCAGGAGCTCCTACGAGCAGTACTTC.

The V and J genes are TRBV10-3 and TRBJ2-1, with 10 positions matching TRBD2. The germline V gene has CDR1 ENHRY and CDR2 SYGVKD. This CDR3 comprises 14 residues. Trimming at V came to 6 bases and at J to 3 bases, leaving 2 bases not matched to a gene. CDR3 protein: CAIRVAGGYNEQFF. The DNA of the CDR3 is TGTGCCATCAGGGTAGCGGGGGGCTACAATGAGCAGTTCTTC.

The chain joins TRBV2 to TRBJ1-5; D unresolved. Germline CDR1 and CDR2: SNHLY and FYNNEI. The CDR3 runs to 15 residues. V lost 7 bases and J lost 1, with 14 bases in between. The CDR3: CASNGVGGSNQPQHF. As DNA, the CDR3 is TGTGCCAGCAATGGGGTGGGCGGGAGCAATCAGCCCCAGCATTTT.

V is TRBV20-1 and J is TRBJ2-1; D might be TRBD2 (7 bases). Germline V gene lookup returns CDR1 DFQATT and CDR2 SNEGSKA (reference sequence). The CDR3 contains 13 residues. The V and J ends lost 0 bases and 7 bases respectively, with 10 bases between them. The CDR3 sequence is CSAREGRGNEQFF. CDR3 in DNA: TGCAGTGCTAGAGAGGGGAGGGGGAATGAGCAGTTCTTC.

This clonotype was counted a single time. CDR3 coding DNA: TGCAGTGCTAGAGTAGGACAGGGTGGGCAGCCCCAGCATTTT. Its translation is CSARVGQGGQPQHF. The chain employs TRBV20-1 and TRBJ1-5; 8 nucleotides line up with TRBD1. CDR1 and CDR2 from the germline V gene are DFQATT and SNEGSKA (reference sequence). V shed 1 base, J shed 7 bases, and the junction held 6 bases outside the gene matches. The CDR3 consists of 14 residues.

This clonotype was counted only a few times. V and J are TRBV9 and TRBJ1-5; D not resolved. The V end was cut by 0 bases, the J end by 0 bases, with 7 bases between. This CDR3 comprises 15 residues. Germline CDR1 SGDLS, CDR2 YYNGEE. CDR3 DNA: TGTGCCAGCAGCGTAGGGGGAAATAGCAATCAGCCCCAGCATTTT. This codes for CASSVGGNSNQPQHF.

The chain joins TRBV12-5 to TRBJ2-5, with D possibly being TRBD1 (6 bases). V was cut by 7 bases and J by 4 bases, with 7 bases left in between. Germline CDR1 is LGHNT and CDR2 is FRNRAP. The CDR3 runs 11 residues. CDR3 coding DNA: TGTGCTAGTGCCAGGGGAGAGACCCAGTACTTC. Its protein is CASARGETQYF.

This clonotype was seen many times. The rearrangement joins TRBV12-3 or TRBV12-4 to TRBJ1-2, with 7 bases that match TRBD1. The CDR3 is 14 amino acids. V lost 5 bases and J lost 4; bases outside the gene matches: 7. CDR3 coding DNA: TGTGCCAGCAGTCCCCTGACAGGGACCTATGGCTACACCTTC. Amino acid sequence: CASSPLTGTYGYTF.

The V gene is TRBV7-8, the J gene TRBJ2-7; D is perhaps TRBD1 (6 bases). CDR3 length: 14 residues. The V gene's germline CDR1 is SGHVS and CDR2 FQNEAQ. Trimming cost V 1 base and J 5 bases, with 12 bases left between them. CDR3 nucleotide sequence: TGTGCCAGCAGCTTAGTACAGGGTGGGCACGAGCAGTACTTC. Amino acid sequence: CASSLVQGGHEQYF.

This chain joins TRBV7-8 and TRBJ1-3; D not certain. This CDR3 contains 14 residues. The ends were cut back, 7 bases at V and 4 bases at J, with 14 bases in the middle. Germline V gene lookup returns CDR1 SGHVS and CDR2 FQNEAQ. The CDR3 coding sequence is TGTGCCAGCAACCGTCCCGGAGGGGGAAACACCATATATTTT. It specifies CASNRPGGGNTIYF.

The rearrangement uses TRBV4-1 and TRBJ1-6; D remains unclear. Germline V gene lookup returns CDR1 MGHRA and CDR2 YSYEKL. This CDR3 is built from 16 residues. V gave up 3 bases and J gave up 8 bases, with 17 bases separating them. CDR3 DNA: TGCGCCAGCAGCCATGAACCGGGGTTGGAGGATTCACCCCTCCACTTT. It specifies CASSHEPGLEDSPLHF.

The chain carries TRBV12-3 or TRBV12-4 and TRBJ2-5, with TRBD2 identical over 12 bases. The CDR3 has 16 amino acids. V shed 1 base and J 4 bases; nucleotides not matched to a gene: 4. In DNA, the CDR3 is TGTGCCAGCAGTTTAGTGGCTAGCGGGAGGGGAGAGACCCAGTACTTC. Protein product: CASSLVASGRGETQYF.

This clonotype came up once. J is TRBJ2-5 and V is TRBV6-1; either TRBD1 or TRBD2 may fit D (5 bases each). In germline, CDR1 is MNHNS, CDR2 SASEGT. This CDR3 is built from 16 residues. V lost 5 bases to trimming and J lost 4 bases, with 20 bases between them. CDR3 DNA sequence: TGTGCCAGCAGTCGCGACGGACGGGACCGGGGAGAGACCCAGTACTTC. Encoded protein: CASSRDGRDRGETQYF.

The chain carries TRBV7-9 and TRBJ1-1; no clear D. Trimming took 4 bases from V and 6 from J, leaving 12 bases between them. This CDR3 is 13 amino acids long. Germline lookup yields CDR1 SEHNR and CDR2 FQNEAQ (reference sequence). CDR3 protein: CASSSVGNPEAFF. In DNA, the CDR3 is TGTGCCAGCAGCTCTGTGGGCAACCCTGAAGCTTTCTTT.

The genes are TRBV29-1 and TRBJ2-7; D not resolved. This CDR3 is 12 amino acids long. Trimming took 6 bases from V and 0 from J, leaving 9 bases between them. Germline V lookup: CDR1 SQVTM, CDR2 ANQGSEA. The CDR3 spells CSVHMSSYEQYF. In nucleotides, the CDR3 is TGCAGCGTGCACATGAGCTCCTACGAGCAGTACTTC.

This chain joins TRBV7-2 and TRBJ2-3, with D perhaps TRBD2 (6 bases). The germline V and J ends were trimmed by 2 bases and 5 bases, with 17 bases remaining between them. The V gene's germline CDR1 is SGHTA and CDR2 FQGNSA. There are 16 residues in the CDR3. CDR3 sequence reads: CASSLRLASRRDTQYF. CDR3 coding DNA: TGTGCCAGCAGCTTACGGCTAGCGAGTCGAAGAGATACGCAGTATTTT.

J is TRBJ1-4 and V is TRBV24-1; D is unclear. The CDR3 has 11 residues. Trimming removed 3 bases from V and 8 bases from J, with 3 bases in between. Germline V gene lookup returns CDR1 KGHDR and CDR2 SFDVKD. The CDR3 DNA is TGTGCCACCAGTGATAGAGAAAAACTGTTTTTT. Amino acids: CATSDREKLFF.

The V gene is TRBV7-8, the J gene TRBJ2-1; 10 nucleotides agree with TRBD1. V lost 5 bases to trimming and J lost 8 bases; unmatched junction nucleotides: 9. This CDR3 comprises 15 residues. Germline values: CDR1 SGHVS, CDR2 FQNEAQ. The CDR3, as DNA: TGTGCCAGCAGCCCACGCCGCGGGACAGGGGATGAGCAGTTCTTC. Translated: CASSPRRGTGDEQFF.